These 16 T cell receptor beta chains were sequenced from one sample in a study of T-cell memory formation after mild COVID-19. TCRdb itself ran the 5' RACE reads through MiXCR, one entry per CDR3 protein. The sample shows roughly 280,000 distinct CDR3 sequences, under 8.5% of them seen only once. The sequenced material came from PBMCs or a T cell subset sorted from them (not recorded which). These receptors were collected from a man younger than 35 who had mild COVID-19 (a few samples of this study predate the infection). Cell type and time point are not known.

In this sample, this clonotype turned up many times. V usage is TRBV6-5 and J usage is TRBJ2-7; D is ambiguous. The CDR3 extends over 14 amino acids. CDR1 is MNHEY and CDR2 is SVGAGI in the germline V gene. Trimming removed 0 bases at V and 4 bases at J, with 10 bases between. CDR3 nucleotides: TGTGCCAGCAGTTACTCGGGGATGGGTTACGAGCAGTACTTC. Amino acid sequence: CASSYSGMGYEQYF.

This sequence joins TRBV4-3 and TRBJ2-2, with D hard to call. Germline V CDR1 and CDR2: LGHNA, YSLEER. The CDR3 totals 11 residues. The V and J ends lost 4 bases and 9 bases respectively, with 6 bases between them. DNA of the CDR3: TGCGCCAGCAGCCGAACAAGGGAGCTGTTTTTT. Translation: CASSRTRELFF.

This clonotype was detected ten times or more. The rearrangement uses TRBV11-2 and TRBJ2-5; 15 nucleotides line up with TRBD2. CDR1 is SGHAT, CDR2 FQNNGV, per germline. This CDR3 spans 16 amino acids. The V gene end was trimmed by 5 bases and the J gene end by 4 bases; junction bases not matched to a gene: 5. The CDR3 is CASSQGTSGGRETQYF. The DNA for the CDR3 is TGTGCCAGCAGCCAGGGGACTAGCGGGGGGCGAGAGACCCAGTACTTC.

This chain connects TRBV6-5 to TRBJ1-1; 8 bases fit TRBD1. The germline V gene encodes CDR1 MNHEY and CDR2 SVGAGI. The CDR3 is 14 residues long. V lost 6 bases to trimming and J lost 3 bases; unmatched junction nucleotides: 6. The CDR3: CASRKDRDHTEAFF. The CDR3, as DNA: TGTGCCAGCAGAAAGGACAGGGATCACACTGAAGCTTTCTTT.

This clonotype was counted only a few times. The gene calls are TRBV27 and TRBJ1-6; D unclear. Germline V gene sequence: CDR1 MNHEY, CDR2 SMNVEV (reference sequence). CDR3 length: 14 residues. V gave up 3 bases and J gave up 7 bases, with 10 bases separating them. CDR3 in DNA: TGTGCCAGCAGTTTTGGGCGGCCGAATTCACCCCTCCACTTT. Its protein is CASSFGRPNSPLHF.

The sample holds many counts of this clonotype. The chain recombines TRBV4-3 with TRBJ2-4, with D maybe TRBD1 (5 bases). Germline values: CDR1 LGHNA, CDR2 YSLEER. This CDR3 spans 12 amino acids. V lost 1 base to trimming and J lost 7 bases, with 5 bases between them. CDR3 nucleotides: TGCGCCAGCAGCCAAGGGGGCAACATTCAGTACTTC. Translated: CASSQGGNIQYF.

The chain links TRBV18 to TRBJ2-2; no firm D call. CDR1 KGHSH and CDR2 LQKENI come from the germline V gene. V shed 3 bases and J shed 4 bases, with 9 bases lying between them. The CDR3 spans 14 residues. This CDR3 is CASSPSDGTGELFF. The CDR3 DNA is TGTGCCAGCTCACCTTCGGACGGCACCGGGGAGCTGTTTTTT.

This clonotype was picked up many times. The chain is built from TRBV6-5 and TRBJ2-6; 8 bases line up with TRBD1. CDR1 and CDR2 from the germline V gene are MNHEY and SVGAGI. The length of the CDR3 is 17 residues. With 1 base clipped from V and 0 bases from J, the junction kept 2 bases outside the gene matches. The CDR3 DNA reads TGTGCCAGCAGTTACTTGACAGGGGACTCTGGGGCCAACGTCCTGACTTTC. This gives the protein CASSYLTGDSGANVLTF.

The gene calls are TRBV4-3 and TRBJ2-7; 7 nucleotides align to TRBD2. Losses at the gene ends were 0 bases for V and 3 bases for J; bases not matched to a gene: 11. The CDR3 consists of 17 residues. CDR1 is LGHNA and CDR2 is YSLEER in the germline V gene. This chain's CDR3 is CASSQDASGRGGYEQYF. For the CDR3, the DNA is TGCGCCAGCAGCCAAGATGCATCGGGGAGGGGAGGCTACGAGCAGTACTTC.

This clonotype was detected many times. This sequence joins TRBV7-2 and TRBJ2-5; weak D call: TRBD2 (5 bases). Germline V gene lookup returns CDR1 SGHTA and CDR2 FQGNSA. V was trimmed by 5 bases and J by 5 bases, leaving 12 bases between them. CDR3 length: 13 amino acids. CDR3: CASSPGGGETQYF. The CDR3 DNA reads as TGTGCCAGCAGCCCTGGAGGTGGGGAGACCCAGTACTTC.

This clonotype was counted only a few times. The chain has TRBV6-2 or TRBV6-3 and TRBJ2-5, with 7 bases that match TRBD2. Germline V gene lookup returns CDR1 MNHEY and CDR2 SVGEGT. CDR3 size: 13 residues. V shed 2 bases and J 4 bases; nucleotides not matched to a gene: 1. The chain's CDR3 is CASSYGGVETQYF. The CDR3 DNA follows: TGTGCCAGCAGTTACGGGGGGGTAGAGACCCAGTACTTC.

This chain joins TRBV6-6 and TRBJ2-3; 11 bases are a match to TRBD2. After removal of 6 bases from V and 0 bases from J, the junction contained 14 bases not matched to a gene. The CDR3 loop spans 19 amino acids. Germline loops: CDR1 MNHNY, CDR2 SVGAGI (reference sequence). DNA for the CDR3: TGTGCCAGCAGCCGCCCTCGGACTAGCGGGCCAACTAGCACAGATACGCAGTATTTT. Its translation is CASSRPRTSGPTSTDTQYF.

The chain combines TRBV2 with TRBJ2-1; tentatively, D is TRBD2 (6 bases). This CDR3 has 15 amino acids. Germline V gene sequence: CDR1 SNHLY, CDR2 FYNNEI. Deletions cut 6 bases from V and 0 bases from J, with 12 bases between. The CDR3 spells CASRPGGSSYNEQFF. CDR3 bases: TGTGCCAGCAGACCCGGGGGTAGCTCCTACAATGAGCAGTTCTTC.

This clonotype was seen a few times. This chain uses TRBV6-5 with TRBJ1-2; D remains ambiguous. V was pared by 2 bases and J by 11 bases, with 9 bases between. This CDR3 is 11 amino acids long. Germline V gives CDR1 MNHEY, CDR2 SVGAGI. The CDR3 coding sequence is TGTGCCAGCAGTTACGGGCAGTCATACACCTTC. Protein product: CASSYGQSYTF.

This clonotype has a handful of counts. The rearrangement uses TRBV20-1 and TRBJ2-2, with 9 positions matching TRBD1. With 6 bases clipped from V and 6 bases from J, the junction kept 14 bases outside the gene matches. Germline V gene lookup returns CDR1 DFQATT and CDR2 SNEGSKA (reference sequence). The CDR3 runs to 16 residues. CDR3 bases: TGCAGTGCCCGGCAACTTGGGACAGGGTCAGCCGGGGAGCTGTTTTTT. This translates into CSARQLGTGSAGELFF.

This clonotype has more than one count but fewer than ten. The chain combines TRBV18 with TRBJ1-5, with D unresolved. Germline CDR1 reads KGHSH; CDR2 reads LQKENI. Trimming took 6 bases from V and 0 from J, leaving 12 bases between them. The CDR3 has 15 residues. The CDR3 here is CASSPDGYSNQPQHF. CDR3 DNA: TGTGCCAGCTCCCCCGACGGCTATAGCAATCAGCCCCAGCATTTT.